This paragraph reports one TCR beta chain. The data belong to a study of blood T cell repertoires in COVID-19. Assay: immunoSEQ multiplex PCR; the TCRdb copy retains only in-frame clones and omits some. Found here are fewer than 250,000 clones, 90% of them singletons; the top ten hold roughly 2.7%. V was cut by 3 bases and J by 5 bases, with 10 bases left in between. Germline V lookup: CDR1 MNHEY, CDR2 SVGAGI. The CDR3 is made up of 13 amino acids. V gene TRBV6-5 combines with J gene TRBJ2-5, with a possible D match to TRBD2 (5 bases). The receptor comes from a man aged 30 to 45 with COVID-19, enrolled during active disease. Input material: peripheral blood. CDR3 sequence reads: CASSYTGSETQYF. The CDR3 bases are TGTGCCAGCAGTTATACGGGGTCGGAGACCCAGTACTTC.